This TCR beta chain was obtained from a study of cytomegalovirus exposure and HLA in healthy donors. Germline V gives CDR1 WNHNN, CDR2 SYGVQD (reference sequence). Unmatched junction bases numbered 10, after V lost 7 bases and J lost 6 bases. The CDR3 sequence is 14 residues long. PCR amplification relied on 60 Vbeta primers (plus 13 Jbeta primers). Some clones are missing from TCRdb's copy, which holds only in-frame ones; the method was immunoSEQ multiplex PCR. The sample holds 93,000 or so clones, approximately 66% seen once. The sample was PBMCs. The chain links TRBV10-1 to TRBJ2-3; 7 bases line up with TRBD1. This receptor was identified in a woman aged 45-65 years in good health and CMV-seronegative. In nucleotides, the CDR3 is TGCGCCAGCAAGGGACAGACGGGCATGGATACGCAGTATTTT. It codes for CASKGQTGMDTQYF.